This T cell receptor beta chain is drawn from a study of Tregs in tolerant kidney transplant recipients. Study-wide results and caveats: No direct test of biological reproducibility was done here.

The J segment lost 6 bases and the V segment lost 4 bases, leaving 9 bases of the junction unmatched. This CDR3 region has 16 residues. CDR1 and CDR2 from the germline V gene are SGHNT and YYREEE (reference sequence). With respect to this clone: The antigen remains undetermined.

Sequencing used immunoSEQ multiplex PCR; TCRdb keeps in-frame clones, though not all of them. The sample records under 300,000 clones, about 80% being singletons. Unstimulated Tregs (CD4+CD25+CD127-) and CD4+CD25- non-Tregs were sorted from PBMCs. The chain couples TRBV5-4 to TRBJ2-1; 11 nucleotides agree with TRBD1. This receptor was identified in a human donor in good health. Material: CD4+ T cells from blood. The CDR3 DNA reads TGTGCCAGCAGCCAGGGGACAGGGGGGAAGGTCAATGAGCAGTTCTTC. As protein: CASSQGTGGKVNEQFF.